Detailed here is one T cell receptor beta chain. What this receptor recognizes is not known. Base qualities are not at hand, and no much larger clone is one base apart. This record comes from a study of T cell responses to AZD1222 COVID-19 vaccine (dated by TCRdb to about 2021). About the investigation overall: AZD1222 recipients whose second dose came at about 4 weeks and those whose second dose came at about 12 weeks were combined into one group, since spike-specific TCR depth and breadth did not differ between the two schedules. A total of approximately 250 trial participants underwent TCR sequencing, of whom 200 to 220 had received two doses of AZD1222 and roughly 26 had received two doses of the MenACWY control vaccine. Trial participants were enrolled by age into subgroups of 18-55, 56-69 and 70-plus years, and around 140, 26 and 57 TCR-sequenced participants, respectively, were included in these subgroups.

This specimen's time point label, per the study, means: baseline before first vaccination. Vaccinee samples were obtained from the UK trials COV001 and COV002, which included a single-blind randomized controlled phase 2/3 trial of AZD1222 (ChAdOx1 nCoV-19) in healthy adults. For TCRbeta chain sequencing, PBMC samples from trial participants were taken at day 0 and at day 28 after the second dose. What the research found in general, with its limitations: Because no day 14 peak-response samples were available, the repertoires could be characterized only after the peak T cell response. Epitopes outside the regions mutated in the B.1.351 and B.1.1.7 variants were reportedly recognized by nearly half of the unique spike-specific TCRs. Conclusions about previously exposed vaccinees are limited, since just six AZD1222 recipients were seropositive for SARS-CoV-2 at baseline. The vaccine-associated CD4 TCRs covered the entire spike protein, and the dominant responses fell in regions 160-218 and 743-854. Participants were mostly white British and included more females than males, and it was suggested by the authors that clonal diversity may have been underestimated. A significant rise in spike-specific TCR breadth and depth was observed after two AZD1222 doses relative to day 0 and relative to MenACWY recipients. In the small 56-69-year group, the increase in depth fell short of significance, most likely because of low power.

The CDR3 regions of human TCRbeta chains were analyzed by immunosequencing. The authors' pipeline ran thus. Repertoire TCRs were matched against a reference library of SARS-CoV-2-specific TCRs generated with the MIRA antigen-specificity platform. Breadth was defined as the fraction of unique TCRs that were SARS-CoV-2-associated. Depth was defined as the fraction of total T cells that were SARS-CoV-2-associated. Using the MIRA data, every spike-specific TCR was mapped to the spike region that the TCR reacted to and assigned to either a CD4 or a CD8 class. Log10-transformed breadth and depth values were compared by one-way ANOVA with Sidak's multiple comparisons tests. The table comes from immuneACCESS by way of TCRdb, which keeps in-frame sequences with V and J called. Part of the clones is missing from these tables; in studies checked, under half for an unresolved V gene and the rest for unknown reasons. V and J calls and clone size are given by that table; D and trimming were obtained from the DNA. The sample data list 110,000 to 150,000 clones, and 80% to 90% of these were observed just once. More than 7% of the sample is held by the ten biggest clonotypes.

The sequence derives from an adult in good health. The source material was peripheral blood, sampled on day 0 of AZD1222 vaccination.

CDR3 sequence: CASSQDVRYNSPLHF. The nucleotide sequence is given as TGCGCCAGCAGCCAGGACGTCCGCTATAATTCACCCCTCCACTTT. The receptor chain draws on TRBV4-1 and TRBJ1-6; no D gene call is confident. V is cut by 3 bases and J by 3 bases, and the space between the germline ends is 9 bases. The CDR3, cysteine through phenylalanine, is 15 amino acids long. CDR3 DNA only is kept here, 45 bases in frame from base 1. The germline V gene sets CDR1 to MGHRA and CDR2 to YSYEKL.